This T cell receptor (beta chain) was obtained from a study of tumor T cells in aggressive B-cell lymphoma. Germline assignment: CDR1 MDHEN and CDR2 SYDVKM. Trimming took 5 bases from V and 0 from J, leaving 20 bases between them. The CDR3 is 18 residues long. Repertoires were generated with immunoSEQ multiplex PCR, while TCRdb's copy carries only in-frame clones and drops some. Among roughly 11,000 clones listed, around 91% were seen once. The specimen sequenced was tumor tissue. This TCR came from an adult with diffuse large B cell lymphoma. V gene TRBV28 combines with J gene TRBJ2-4; D not certain. The CDR3 protein is CASSPPFPGGLAKNIQYF. CDR3 coding DNA: TGTGCCAGCAGTCCCCCCTTTCCCGGCGGCCTAGCCAAAAACATTCAGTACTTC.